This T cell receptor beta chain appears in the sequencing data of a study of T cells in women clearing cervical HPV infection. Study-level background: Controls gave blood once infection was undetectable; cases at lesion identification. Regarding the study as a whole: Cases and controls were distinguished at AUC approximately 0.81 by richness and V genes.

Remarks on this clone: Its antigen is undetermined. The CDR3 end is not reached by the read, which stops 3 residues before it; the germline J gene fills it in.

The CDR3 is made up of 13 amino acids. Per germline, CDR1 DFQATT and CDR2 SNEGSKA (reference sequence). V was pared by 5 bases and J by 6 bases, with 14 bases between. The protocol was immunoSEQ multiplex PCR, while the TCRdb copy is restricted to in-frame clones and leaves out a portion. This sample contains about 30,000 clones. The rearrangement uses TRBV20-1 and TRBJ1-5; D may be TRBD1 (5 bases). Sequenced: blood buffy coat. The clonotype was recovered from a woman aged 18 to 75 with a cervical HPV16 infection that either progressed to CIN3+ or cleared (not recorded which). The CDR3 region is CSAENTGGQPQHF. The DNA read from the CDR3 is TGCAGTGCTGAAAACACAGGAGGTCAGCCC.